This TCR beta chain was documented in a study of shared clonotypes between healthy human individuals. Study-wide findings and caveats: Rarefaction demonstrated incomplete sorted-subset sequencing despite large depth.

Concerning this clone itself: Its cognate antigen is unknown.

Naive CD8 cells lacked CD45RO, underwent positive selection for CCR7 and left out terminally differentiated effector memory CD45RA+ cells. Every donor, a Caucasian adult, lived in Nashville, Tennessee. Genomic DNA from each subset was divided evenly over several immunoSEQ plates. Measured with immunoSEQ multiplex PCR; TCRdb has only the in-frame clones, and not every one. The data show 750,000 to 1,000,000 clones, 80% to 95% seen once. The source of this sequence is a man aged 25 to 40 in good health. The sample was naive CD8+ T cells sorted from blood.

As DNA, the CDR3 is TGTGCCAGCAGTTCACCCGGGACAGGGGGACGAGAGACCCAGTACTTC. Amino acids: CASSSPGTGGRETQYF. V gene TRBV28 combines with J gene TRBJ2-5; 11 nucleotides match TRBD1. The trim removed 4 bases at V and 4 bases at J, leaving 8 bases unmatched. This CDR3 is built from 16 residues. Per germline, CDR1 MDHEN and CDR2 SYDVKM.